The 31 T cell receptor beta chains below were found in one sample sequenced in a study of identical twins. TCRdb recomputed calls from the 5' RACE reads with MiXCR, one row per CDR3 protein. The sample includes 700,000 or so distinct CDR3 sequences, around 21% of them seen just once. This sample was shared with a second study, whose subject was T cells expressing NK-cell markers.

The sequencing input was PBMCs. The receptors originated from a woman younger than 35 in good health.

This clonotype has a handful of counts. The chain employs TRBV20-1 and TRBJ2-7; D perhaps matches TRBD2 (6 bases). V was trimmed by 5 bases and J by 2 bases, leaving 7 bases between them. The CDR3 is 11 amino acids. The germline V gene encodes CDR1 DFQATT and CDR2 SNEGSKA (reference sequence). In DNA, the CDR3 is TGCAGTGCTGGAGGGCCCTACGAGCAGTACTTC. The encoded protein is CSAGGPYEQYF.

The rearrangement links TRBV12-3 or TRBV12-4 to TRBJ2-2, with 7 bases fitting TRBD1. Trimming removed 4 bases from V and 3 bases from J; junction bases left unmatched: 2. The CDR3 contains 14 residues. The CDR3 loop reads CASSSGQDTGELFF. CDR3 sequence (DNA): TGTGCCAGCAGTTCTGGACAGGACACCGGGGAGCTGTTTTTT.

This chain links TRBV5-6 with TRBJ2-7, with 7 bases lining up with TRBD2. The CDR3 covers 12 residues. CDR1 and CDR2 from the germline V gene are SGHDT and YYEEEE. J was trimmed by 3 bases and V by 4 bases; bases with no gene match: 1. The CDR3 DNA reads as TGTGCCAGCAGCGCGGGGGACTACGAGCAGTACTTC. This codes for CASSAGDYEQYF.

This clonotype was seen ten or more times. The chain is built from TRBV12-3 or TRBV12-4 and TRBJ2-4; 7 bases match TRBD2. The CDR3 is made up of 13 amino acids. The V segment lost 4 bases and the J segment 11 bases; nucleotides outside the gene matches: 8. The CDR3, as DNA: TGTGCCAGCAGTTCCCTGGGACTATTGGTTCAGTACTTC. Amino acid sequence: CASSSLGLLVQYF.

This clonotype was seen only a few times. The V and J genes are TRBV20-1 and TRBJ1-3; no reliable D call. From germline, CDR1 is DFQATT and CDR2 SNEGSKA (reference sequence). This CDR3 contains 13 residues. Trimming cost V 5 bases and J 3 bases, with 11 bases left between them. The CDR3 coding sequence is TGCAGTGCTGGAAAAGAGGGTGGAAACACCATATATTTT. This sequence encodes CSAGKEGGNTIYF.

A few counts support this clonotype. V gene TRBV5-1 combines with J gene TRBJ2-5, with 8 nucleotides matching TRBD1. J gave up 5 bases and V 0 bases, and 6 bases lay outside the gene matches. The CDR3 totals 15 residues. From germline, CDR1 is SGHRS and CDR2 YFSETQ. CDR3 DNA: TGCGCCAGCAGCTTGGTGTCAGGGGGCTCGGAGACCCAGTACTTC. Translating it yields CASSLVSGGSETQYF. Looking up the rest from reference TRBV5-1 and TRBJ2-5 gives the full variable domain: KAGVTQTPRYLIKTRGQQVTLSCSPISGHRSVSWYQQTPGQGLQFLFEYFSETQRNKGNFPGRFSGRQFSNSRSEMNVSTLELGDSALYLCASSLVSGGSETQYFGPGTRLLVL.

The chain has TRBV6-1 and TRBJ2-2, with D tentatively TRBD1 (7 bases). Germline assignment: CDR1 MNHNS and CDR2 SASEGT. The ends were cut back, 5 bases at V and 7 bases at J, with 17 bases in the middle. The CDR3 is made up of 15 amino acids. CDR3 residues: CASSLRQGAGGELFF. CDR3 sequence (DNA): TGTGCCAGCAGTCTAAGACAGGGAGCGGGCGGGGAGCTGTTTTTT.

The chain links TRBV5-1 to TRBJ2-3; 7 nucleotides match TRBD1. The CDR3 is 15 residues long. Germline V CDR1 and CDR2: SGHRS, YFSETQ. The V segment lost 1 base and the J segment 0 bases; nucleotides outside the gene matches: 2. The CDR3, as DNA: TGCGCCAGCAGCTTGCAGGGGGATAGCACAGATACGCAGTATTTT. Translating it yields CASSLQGDSTDTQYF. Together with reference TRBV5-1 and TRBJ2-3, the CDR3 gives the full variable domain: KAGVTQTPRYLIKTRGQQVTLSCSPISGHRSVSWYQQTPGQGLQFLFEYFSETQRNKGNFPGRFSGRQFSNSRSEMNVSTLELGDSALYLCASSLQGDSTDTQYFGPGTRLTVL.

V gene TRBV20-1 combines with J gene TRBJ2-3, with 11 bases matching TRBD2. The V and J ends lost 5 bases and 12 bases, in that order; junction bases with no gene match: 13. The CDR3 contains 14 residues. The germline V gene has CDR1 DFQATT and CDR2 SNEGSKA (reference sequence). The CDR3 region is CSASKTSGASPQYF. For the CDR3, the DNA is TGCAGTGCTTCAAAGACTAGCGGGGCGTCCCCACAGTATTTT.

Comment on this clonotype: A much larger clone differs by one base, so this may be a read error. The V call is TRBV20-1, the J call TRBJ2-7, with 8 bases fitting TRBD2. CDR3 length: 13 residues. CDR1 is DFQATT and CDR2 is SNEGSKA in the germline V gene (reference sequence). The CDR3 is CSARPTSGVELYF. CDR3 DNA sequence: TGCAGTGCTCGCCCCACTAGCGGTGTAGAGCTGTACTTC.

As concerns this clonotype: An end of the junction differs from the germline gene, which may be a read error. This sequence joins TRBV6-5 and TRBJ2-1, with TRBD1 identical over 7 bases. The V gene's germline CDR1 is MNHEY and CDR2 SVGAGI. This CDR3 contains 15 residues. The chain's CDR3 is CATSLEGQPYNEQFF. For the CDR3, the DNA is TGTGCCACCAGTTTAGAGGGACAGCCATACAATGAGCAGTTCTTC.

The genes are TRBV6-1 and TRBJ2-7; D is undetermined. Germline V lookup: CDR1 MNHNS, CDR2 SASEGT. CDR3 length equals 15 residues. The ends were cut back, 8 bases at V and 0 bases at J, with 17 bases in the middle. The CDR3 sequence is CASLIPDPSSYEQYF. CDR3 in DNA: TGTGCCAGCCTAATCCCGGACCCAAGCTCCTACGAGCAGTACTTC.

This clonotype was detected only a few times. The chain links TRBV29-1 to TRBJ2-2; tentatively, D is TRBD2 (6 bases). Trimming took off 7 bases at V and 2 bases at J, with 11 bases between the two ends. Germline V gene sequence: CDR1 SQVTM, CDR2 ANQGSEA. This CDR3 is built from 13 residues. The CDR3 DNA reads as TGCAGCGCAGGGACTTACAACACCGGGGAGCTGTTTTTT. It is translated as CSAGTYNTGELFF.

The chain couples TRBV6-2 or TRBV6-3 to TRBJ2-1; D perhaps matches TRBD2 (5 bases). CDR3 length equals 16 residues. V was pared by 7 bases and J by 4 bases, with 20 bases between. Germline V gene lookup returns CDR1 MNHEY and CDR2 SVGEGT. Here the CDR3 reads CASTLGGAAHYNEQFF. Written as DNA, the CDR3 is TGTGCCAGCACTCTAGGAGGCGCGGCCCATTACAATGAGCAGTTCTTC.

This clonotype has only a few counts. The rearrangement uses TRBV7-8 and TRBJ2-1; 9 bases agree with TRBD2. V gave up 5 bases and J gave up 8 bases; unmatched junction bases: 10. This CDR3 contains 15 residues. Germline CDR1 is SGHVS and CDR2 is FQNEAQ. This CDR3 is CASSRGTSPHYEQFF. CDR3 bases: TGTGCCAGCAGCCGAGGGACTAGCCCCCATTATGAGCAGTTCTTC. Based on the CDR3 plus reference TRBV7-8 and TRBJ2-1, the full variable domain is GAGVSQSPRYKVAKRGQDVALRCDPISGHVSLFWYQQALGQGPEFLTYFQNEAQLDKSGLPSDRFFAERPEGSVSTLKIQRTQQEDSAVYLCASSRGTSPHYEQFFGPGTRLTVL.

In its sample, this clonotype was seen many times. The V call is TRBV12-3 or TRBV12-4, the J call TRBJ2-1; possibly TRBD2 for D (5 bases). The V end was cut by 6 bases, the J end by 2 bases, with 17 bases between. This CDR3 comprises 16 residues. CDR3 DNA sequence: TGTGCCAGCAGCAATCTAGACTTCGGGACCTACAATGAGCAGTTCTTC. Translating it yields CASSNLDFGTYNEQFF.

This clonotype came up a few times. V usage is TRBV18 and J usage is TRBJ1-5, with D perhaps matching TRBD1 (6 bases). Trimming shortened V by 2 bases and J by 3 bases, and 8 bases separated the two germline ends. This CDR3 is 14 amino acids long. The germline V gene has CDR1 KGHSH and CDR2 LQKENI. The DNA for the CDR3 is TGTGCCAGCTCACCAGGGGGCCCCAATCAGCCCCAGCATTTT. The encoded protein is CASSPGGPNQPQHF.

In its sample, this clonotype was seen many times. V is TRBV5-4 and J is TRBJ1-1; 11 nucleotides align to TRBD1. The CDR3 is 22 amino acids. V trimming: 0 bases; J trimming: 6 bases; junction bases outside the gene matches: 25. Germline V gene data show CDR1 as SGHNT and CDR2 as YYREEE (reference sequence). CDR3 nucleotide sequence: TGTGCCAGCAGCTTGGGGGACAGGGGGAACCCCCTTACGAAACAACGGAATGCTGAAGCTTTCTTT. Translation: CASSLGDRGNPLTKQRNAEAFF.

The V gene is TRBV12-3 or TRBV12-4, the J gene TRBJ2-7; D perhaps matches TRBD1 (6 bases). Trimming took off 0 bases at V and 0 bases at J, with 6 bases between the two ends. This CDR3 region has 14 residues. The CDR3 is CASSLADSSYEQYF. The CDR3 nucleotides are TGTGCCAGCAGTTTAGCGGACAGCTCCTACGAGCAGTACTTC.

The CDR3 DNA sequence: TGTGCCAGCAGTCTCGCGACTAGCCGCTCTTACTACGAGCAGTACTTC. Protein sequence: CASSLATSRSYYEQYF. The V and J genes are TRBV12-3 or TRBV12-4 and TRBJ2-7; 7 nucleotides line up with TRBD2. The CDR3 covers 16 residues. V was pared by 5 bases and J by 3 bases, with 13 bases of the junction left unmatched.

This clonotype was counted between two and nine times. As DNA, the CDR3 is TGTGCCAGCAGTTTGACCAGAGAGAACACTGAAGCTTTCTTT. Protein product: CASSLTRENTEAFF. This chain links TRBV12-3 or TRBV12-4 with TRBJ1-1; D gene ambiguous. V lost 3 bases and J 1 base, leaving 9 bases between the germline ends. The length of the CDR3 is 14 residues.

This clonotype was observed at least ten times. CDR3 nucleotide sequence: TGTGCCAGCAGCTTGGCGGGAGGCCCCTACGAGCAGTACTTC. It translates to CASSLAGGPYEQYF. The rearrangement links TRBV7-2 to TRBJ2-7; 8 bases fit TRBD2. The ends lost 3 bases at V and 2 bases at J; junction bases unmatched: 3. Germline CDR1 and CDR2: SGHTA and FQGNSA. The CDR3 extends over 14 amino acids.

This clonotype appeared a few times. J is TRBJ2-7 and V is TRBV11-2, with D possibly matching TRBD1 (5 bases). V lost 1 base to trimming and J lost 2 bases, with 15 bases between them. CDR1 is SGHAT, CDR2 FQNNGV, per germline. The CDR3 is 16 residues long. Written as DNA, the CDR3 is TGTGCCAGCAGCTTAGCCCCCCGTGACAGCACCTACGAGCAGTACTTC. Translating gives CASSLAPRDSTYEQYF.

This clonotype was counted between two and nine times. The V call is TRBV9, the J call TRBJ2-6; D not certain. CDR1 SGDLS and CDR2 YYNGEE come from the germline V gene. V lost 0 bases and J lost 1, with 5 bases in between. The CDR3 runs to 15 residues. The CDR3 region is CASSVARSGANVLTF. The CDR3 coding sequence is TGTGCCAGCAGCGTAGCCCGGTCTGGGGCCAACGTCCTGACTTTC.

J is TRBJ2-1 and V is TRBV7-2; a weak D match, TRBD1 (6 bases). Looked up from germline, CDR1 is SGHTA and CDR2 is FQGNSA. V dropped 5 bases and J dropped 7 bases, with 15 bases sitting between them. There are 14 residues in the CDR3. The CDR3 nucleotides read TGTGCCAGCAGCCGGATCCGAGACAGGAATGAGCAGTTCTTC. Translation: CASSRIRDRNEQFF. Supplemented by reference TRBV7-2 and TRBJ2-1, the full variable domain reads GAGVSQSPSNKVTEKGKDVELRCDPISGHTALYWYRQSLGQGLEFLIYFQGNSAPDKSGLPSDRFSAERTGGSVSTLTIQRTQQEDSAVYLCASSRIRDRNEQFFGPGTRLTVL.

The chain has TRBV5-4 and TRBJ2-7; 9 bases map to TRBD2. The length of the CDR3 is 16 residues. CDR1 is SGHNT, CDR2 YYREEE, per germline (reference sequence). The junction had 4 bases not matched to a gene; V was cut back by 0 bases and J by 0 bases. The CDR3 reads CASSLGPSGDSYEQYF. The CDR3 DNA sequence: TGTGCCAGCAGCTTGGGGCCTAGCGGGGACTCCTACGAGCAGTACTTC.

Concerning this clonotype itself: This clone may be a read error of a much larger clone one base away. The chain combines TRBV20-1 with TRBJ2-1; D is unclear. The CDR3 contains 10 residues. CDR1 DFQATT and CDR2 SNEGSKA come from the germline V gene (reference sequence). The CDR3 nucleotides are TGCTGCCCATCCGACAATGAGCAGTTCTTC. Encoded protein: CCPSDNEQFF.

This clonotype was observed a handful of times. The rearrangement joins TRBV12-3 or TRBV12-4 to TRBJ2-7; 11 bases map to TRBD2. This CDR3 is built from 16 residues. The J segment lost 4 bases and the V segment lost 3 bases, leaving 8 bases of the junction unmatched. The CDR3: CASSFSGTSGPYEQYF. CDR3 nucleotide sequence: TGTGCCAGCAGTTTTTCTGGGACTAGCGGACCTTACGAGCAGTACTTC.

V and J are TRBV12-3 or TRBV12-4 and TRBJ2-1, with 12 bases lining up with TRBD2. V was pared by 6 bases and J by 7 bases, with 10 bases of the junction left unmatched. This CDR3 has 16 amino acids. The CDR3 sequence: CASSSRLAGEENEQFF. The CDR3 bases are TGTGCCAGCAGCAGCCGACTAGCGGGAGAGGAAAATGAGCAGTTCTTC.

The genes are TRBV29-1 and TRBJ2-2, with D possibly TRBD2 on 6 matching bases. CDR3 size: 14 residues. Germline CDR1 reads SQVTM; CDR2 reads ANQGSEA. V shed 5 bases and J shed 5 bases, with 15 bases lying between them. CDR3 protein: CSVPGGYRTGELFF. The DNA for the CDR3 is TGCAGCGTTCCCGGGGGATACAGGACCGGGGAGCTGTTTTTT.

The J gene is TRBJ2-7, the V gene TRBV20-1; D gene uncertain. Germline-derived CDR1 and CDR2 are DFQATT and SNEGSKA (reference sequence). The CDR3 length is 11 residues. Deletions cut 3 bases from V and 9 bases from J, with 12 bases between. The CDR3 DNA reads TGCAGTGCTAGTGCCAAAACAGTGCAGTACTTC. Amino acid sequence: CSASAKTVQYF.